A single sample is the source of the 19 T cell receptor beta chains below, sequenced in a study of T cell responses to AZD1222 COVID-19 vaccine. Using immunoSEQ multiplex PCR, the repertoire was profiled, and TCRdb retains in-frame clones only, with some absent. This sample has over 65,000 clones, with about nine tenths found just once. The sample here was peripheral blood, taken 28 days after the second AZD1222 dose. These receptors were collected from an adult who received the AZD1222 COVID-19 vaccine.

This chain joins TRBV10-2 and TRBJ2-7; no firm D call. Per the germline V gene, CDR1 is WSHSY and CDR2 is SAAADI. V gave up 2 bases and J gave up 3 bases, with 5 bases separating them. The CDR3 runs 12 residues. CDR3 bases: TGCGCCAGCAGTGAGGGCGTCTACGAGCAGTACGTC. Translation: CASSEGVYEQYV.

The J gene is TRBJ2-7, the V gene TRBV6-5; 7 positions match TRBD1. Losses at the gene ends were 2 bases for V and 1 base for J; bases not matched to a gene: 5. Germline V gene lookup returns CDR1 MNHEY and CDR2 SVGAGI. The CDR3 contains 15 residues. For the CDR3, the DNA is TGTGCCAGCAGTTACGGGACAGAGCTTTCCTACGAGCAGTACTTC. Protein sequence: CASSYGTELSYEQYF.

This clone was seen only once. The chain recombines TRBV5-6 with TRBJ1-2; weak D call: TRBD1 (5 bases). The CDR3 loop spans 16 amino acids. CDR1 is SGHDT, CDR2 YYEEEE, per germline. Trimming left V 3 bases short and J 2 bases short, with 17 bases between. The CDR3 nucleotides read TGTGCCAGCAGCTCCCTCCGGGGGACGTTGAACTATGGCTACACCTTC. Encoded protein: CASSSLRGTLNYGYTF.

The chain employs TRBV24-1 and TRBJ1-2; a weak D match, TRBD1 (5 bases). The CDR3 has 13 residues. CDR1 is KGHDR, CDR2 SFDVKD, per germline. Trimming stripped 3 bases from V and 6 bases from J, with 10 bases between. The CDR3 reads CATSDGGLDGYTF. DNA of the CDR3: TGTGCCACCAGTGATGGGGGTTTGGATGGCTACACCTTC.

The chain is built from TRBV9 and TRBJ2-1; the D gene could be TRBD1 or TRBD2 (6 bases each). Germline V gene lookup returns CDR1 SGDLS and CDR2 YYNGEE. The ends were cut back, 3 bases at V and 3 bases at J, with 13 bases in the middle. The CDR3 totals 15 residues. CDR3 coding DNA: TGTGCCAGCAGCGATGCGGGACAAGGCTACAATGAGCAGTTCTTC. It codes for CASSDAGQGYNEQFF.

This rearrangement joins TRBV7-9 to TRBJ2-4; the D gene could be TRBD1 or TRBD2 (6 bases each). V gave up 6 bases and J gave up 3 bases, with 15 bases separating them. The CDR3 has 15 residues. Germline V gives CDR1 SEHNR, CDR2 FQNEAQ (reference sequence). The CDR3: CASSQRGGGKNIQYF. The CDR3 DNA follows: TGTGCCAGCAGTCAAAGAGGAGGGGGCAAAAACATTCAGTACTTC.

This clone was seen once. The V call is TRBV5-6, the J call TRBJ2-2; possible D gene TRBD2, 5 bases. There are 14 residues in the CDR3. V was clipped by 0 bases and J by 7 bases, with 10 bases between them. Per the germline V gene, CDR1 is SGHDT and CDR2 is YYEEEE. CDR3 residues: CASSLGLANGELFF. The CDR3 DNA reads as TGTGCCAGCAGCTTGGGCCTAGCTAACGGGGAGCTGTTTTTT.

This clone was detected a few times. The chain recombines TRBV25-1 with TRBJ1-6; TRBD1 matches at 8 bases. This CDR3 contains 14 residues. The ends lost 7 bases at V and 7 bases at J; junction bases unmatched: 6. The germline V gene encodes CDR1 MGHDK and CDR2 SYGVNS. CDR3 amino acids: CASNRGGWNSPLHF. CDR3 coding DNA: TGTGCCAGCAACAGGGGGGGGTGGAATTCACCCCTCCACTTT.

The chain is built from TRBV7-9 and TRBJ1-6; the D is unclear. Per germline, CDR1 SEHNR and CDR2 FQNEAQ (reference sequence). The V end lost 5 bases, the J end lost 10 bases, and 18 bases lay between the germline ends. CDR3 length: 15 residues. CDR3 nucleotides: TGTGCCAGCAGCCCGCAAGTTCCTCTGAAGTCACCCCTCCACTTT. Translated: CASSPQVPLKSPLHF.

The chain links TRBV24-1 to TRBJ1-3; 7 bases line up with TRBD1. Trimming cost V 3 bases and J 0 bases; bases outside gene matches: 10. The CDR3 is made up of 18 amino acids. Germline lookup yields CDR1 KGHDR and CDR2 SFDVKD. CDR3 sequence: CATSDDERDSLSGNTIYF. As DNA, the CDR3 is TGTGCCACCAGTGATGACGAACGGGACAGCCTCTCTGGAAACACCATATATTTT.

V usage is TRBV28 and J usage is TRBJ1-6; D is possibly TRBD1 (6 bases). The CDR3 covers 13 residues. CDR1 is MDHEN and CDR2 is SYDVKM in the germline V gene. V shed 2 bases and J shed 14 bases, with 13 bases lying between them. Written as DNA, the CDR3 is TGTGCCAGCAGTTTACCAGACACAGGGACCCTCCACTTT. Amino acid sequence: CASSLPDTGTLHF.

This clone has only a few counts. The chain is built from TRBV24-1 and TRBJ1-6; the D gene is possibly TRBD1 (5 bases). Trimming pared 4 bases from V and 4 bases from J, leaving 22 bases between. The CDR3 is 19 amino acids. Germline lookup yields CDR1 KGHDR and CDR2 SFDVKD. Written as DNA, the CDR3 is TGTGCCACCAGTGACGGGAGGGGCACGAACCGAAAATATAATTCACCCCTCCACTTT. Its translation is CATSDGRGTNRKYNSPLHF.

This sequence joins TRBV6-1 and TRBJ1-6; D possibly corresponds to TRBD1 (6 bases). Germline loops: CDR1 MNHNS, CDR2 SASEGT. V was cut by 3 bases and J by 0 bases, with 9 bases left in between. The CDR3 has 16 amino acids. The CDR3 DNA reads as TGTGCCAGCAGTGATAGGGGGGCCTCCTATAATTCACCCCTCCACTTT. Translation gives CASSDRGASYNSPLHF.

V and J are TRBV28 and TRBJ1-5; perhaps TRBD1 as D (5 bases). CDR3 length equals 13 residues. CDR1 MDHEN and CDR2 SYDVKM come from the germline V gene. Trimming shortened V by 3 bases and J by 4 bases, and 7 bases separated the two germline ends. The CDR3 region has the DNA TGTGCCAGCAGTTTCACAGGAAATCAGCCCCAGCATTTT. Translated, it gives CASSFTGNQPQHF.

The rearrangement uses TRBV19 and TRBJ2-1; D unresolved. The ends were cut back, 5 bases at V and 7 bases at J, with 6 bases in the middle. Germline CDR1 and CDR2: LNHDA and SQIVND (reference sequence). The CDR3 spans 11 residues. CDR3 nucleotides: TGTGCCAGTAGTTGGAATAATGAGCAGTTCTTC. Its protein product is CASSWNNEQFF.

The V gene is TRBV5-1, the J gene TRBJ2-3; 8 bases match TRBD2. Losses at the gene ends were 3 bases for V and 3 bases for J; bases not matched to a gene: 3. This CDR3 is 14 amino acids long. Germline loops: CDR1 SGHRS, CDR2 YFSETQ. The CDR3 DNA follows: TGCGCCAGCAGCTGGGGACTAGAAACAGATACGCAGTATTTT. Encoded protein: CASSWGLETDTQYF.

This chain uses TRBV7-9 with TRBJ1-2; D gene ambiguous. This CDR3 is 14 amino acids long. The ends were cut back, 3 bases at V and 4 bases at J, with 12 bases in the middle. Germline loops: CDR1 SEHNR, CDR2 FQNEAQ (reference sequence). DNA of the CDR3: TGTGCCAGCAGCTTGGCCCTACCAACCTATGGCTACACCTTC. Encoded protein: CASSLALPTYGYTF.

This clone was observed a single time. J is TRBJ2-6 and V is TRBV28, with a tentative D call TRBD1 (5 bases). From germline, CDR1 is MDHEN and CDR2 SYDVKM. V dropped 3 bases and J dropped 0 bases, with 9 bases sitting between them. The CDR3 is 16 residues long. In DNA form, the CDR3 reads TGTGCCAGCAGTTTCCAGGGCAGCTCTGGGGCCAACGTCCTGACTTTC. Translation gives CASSFQGSSGANVLTF. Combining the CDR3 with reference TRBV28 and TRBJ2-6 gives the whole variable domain DVKVTQSSRYLVKRTGEKVFLECVQDMDHENMFWYRQDPGLGLRLIYFSYDVKMKEKGDIPEGYSVSREKKERFSLILESASTNQTSMYLCASSFQGSSGANVLTFGAGSRLTVL.

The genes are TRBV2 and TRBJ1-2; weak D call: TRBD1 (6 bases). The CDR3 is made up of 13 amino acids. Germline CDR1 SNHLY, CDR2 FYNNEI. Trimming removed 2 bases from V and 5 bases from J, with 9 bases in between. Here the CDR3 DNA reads TGTGCCAGCAGTGAATTGGGGGCGTATGGCTACACCTTC. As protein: CASSELGAYGYTF.